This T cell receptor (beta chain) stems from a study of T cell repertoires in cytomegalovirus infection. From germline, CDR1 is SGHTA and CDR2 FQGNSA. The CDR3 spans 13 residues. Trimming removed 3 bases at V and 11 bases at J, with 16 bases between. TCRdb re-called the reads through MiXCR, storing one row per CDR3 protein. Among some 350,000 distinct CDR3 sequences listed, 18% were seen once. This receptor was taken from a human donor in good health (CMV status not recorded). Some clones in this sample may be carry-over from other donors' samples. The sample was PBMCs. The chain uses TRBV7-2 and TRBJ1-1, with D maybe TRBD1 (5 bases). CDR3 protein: CASSFSGGGGAFF. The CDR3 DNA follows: TGTGCCAGCAGCTTCTCGGGGGGGGGGGGGGCTTTCTTT.